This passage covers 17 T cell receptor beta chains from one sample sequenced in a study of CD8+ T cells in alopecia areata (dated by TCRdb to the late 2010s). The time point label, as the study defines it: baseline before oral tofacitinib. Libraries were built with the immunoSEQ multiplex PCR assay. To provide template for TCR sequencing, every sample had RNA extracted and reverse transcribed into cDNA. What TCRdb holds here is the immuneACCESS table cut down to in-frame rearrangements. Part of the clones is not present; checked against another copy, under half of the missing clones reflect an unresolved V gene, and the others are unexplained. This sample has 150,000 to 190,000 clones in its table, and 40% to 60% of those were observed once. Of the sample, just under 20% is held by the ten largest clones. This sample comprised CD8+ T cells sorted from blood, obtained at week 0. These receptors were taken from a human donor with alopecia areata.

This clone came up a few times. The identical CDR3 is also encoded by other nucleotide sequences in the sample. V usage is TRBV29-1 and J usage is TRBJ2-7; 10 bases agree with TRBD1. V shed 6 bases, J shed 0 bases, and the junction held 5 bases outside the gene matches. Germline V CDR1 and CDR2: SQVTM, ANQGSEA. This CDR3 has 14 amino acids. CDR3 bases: TGCAGCGTCGCGGGACAGGGGAGCTCCTACGAGCAGTACTTC. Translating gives CSVAGQGSSYEQYF.

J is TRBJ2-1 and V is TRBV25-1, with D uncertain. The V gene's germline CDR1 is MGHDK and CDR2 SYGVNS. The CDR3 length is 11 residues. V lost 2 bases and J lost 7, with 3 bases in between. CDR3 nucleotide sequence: TGTGCCAGCAGTGAAAAAAATGAGCAGTTCTTC. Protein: CASSEKNEQFF.

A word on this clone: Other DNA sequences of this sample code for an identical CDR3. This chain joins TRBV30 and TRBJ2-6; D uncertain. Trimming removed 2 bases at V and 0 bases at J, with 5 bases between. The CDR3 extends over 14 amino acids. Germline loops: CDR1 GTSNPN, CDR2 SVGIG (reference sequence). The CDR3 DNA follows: TGTGCCTGGAGTCTGAGCTCTGGGGCCAACGTCCTGACTTTC. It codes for CAWSLSSGANVLTF.

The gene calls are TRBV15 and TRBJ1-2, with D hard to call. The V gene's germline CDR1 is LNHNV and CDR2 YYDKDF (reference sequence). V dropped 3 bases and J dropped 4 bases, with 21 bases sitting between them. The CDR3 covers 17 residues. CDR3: CATSRPETMEALYGYTF. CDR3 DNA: TGTGCCACCAGCAGGCCAGAAACAATGGAGGCCCTCTATGGCTACACCTTC.

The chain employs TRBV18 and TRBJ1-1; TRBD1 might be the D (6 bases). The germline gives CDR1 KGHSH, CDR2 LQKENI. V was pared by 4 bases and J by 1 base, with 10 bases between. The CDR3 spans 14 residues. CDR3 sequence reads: CASSLQGWNTEAFF. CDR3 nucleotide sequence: TGTGCCAGCTCACTACAGGGATGGAACACTGAAGCTTTCTTT.

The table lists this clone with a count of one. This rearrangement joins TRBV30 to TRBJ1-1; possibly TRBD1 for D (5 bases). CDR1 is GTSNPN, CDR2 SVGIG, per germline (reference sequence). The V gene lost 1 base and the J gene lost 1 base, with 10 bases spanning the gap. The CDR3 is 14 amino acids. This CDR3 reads CAWSGGRANTEAFF. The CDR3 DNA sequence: TGTGCCTGGAGTGGTGGCAGGGCGAACACTGAAGCTTTCTTT.

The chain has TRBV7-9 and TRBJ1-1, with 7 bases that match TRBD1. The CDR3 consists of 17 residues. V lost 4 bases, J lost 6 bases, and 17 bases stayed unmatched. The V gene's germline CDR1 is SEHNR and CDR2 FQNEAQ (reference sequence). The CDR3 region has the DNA TGTGCCAGCAGCTCGGTGGACAGGATCGGGGAGGGGGCTGAAGCTTTCTTT. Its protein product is CASSSVDRIGEGAEAFF. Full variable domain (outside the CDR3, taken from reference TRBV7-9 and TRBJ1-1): DTGVSQNPRHKITKRGQNVTFRCDPISEHNRLYWYRQTLGQGPEFLTYFQNEAQLEKSRLLSDRFSAERPKGSFSTLEIQRTEQGDSAMYLCASSSVDRIGEGAEAFFGQGTRLTVV.

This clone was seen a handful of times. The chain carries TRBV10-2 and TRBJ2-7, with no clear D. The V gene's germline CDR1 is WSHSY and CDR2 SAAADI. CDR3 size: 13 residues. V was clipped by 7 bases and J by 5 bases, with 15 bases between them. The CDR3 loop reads CASTRPGRDEQYF. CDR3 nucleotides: TGCGCCAGCACCCGTCCGGGCAGAGACGAGCAGTACTTC.

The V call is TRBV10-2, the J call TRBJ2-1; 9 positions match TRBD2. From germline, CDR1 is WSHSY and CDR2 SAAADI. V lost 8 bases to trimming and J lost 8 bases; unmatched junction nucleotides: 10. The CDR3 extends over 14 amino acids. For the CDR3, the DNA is TGCGCCAGCGGCACCAGCGGGGGGTTTTATGAGCAGTTCTTC. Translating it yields CASGTSGGFYEQFF.

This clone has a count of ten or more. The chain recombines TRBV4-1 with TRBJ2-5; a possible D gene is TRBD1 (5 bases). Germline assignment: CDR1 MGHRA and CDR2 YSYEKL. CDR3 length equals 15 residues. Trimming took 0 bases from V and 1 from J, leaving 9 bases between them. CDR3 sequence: CASSQDPGSQETQYF. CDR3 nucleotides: TGCGCCAGCAGCCAAGATCCAGGGTCCCAAGAGACCCAGTACTTC.

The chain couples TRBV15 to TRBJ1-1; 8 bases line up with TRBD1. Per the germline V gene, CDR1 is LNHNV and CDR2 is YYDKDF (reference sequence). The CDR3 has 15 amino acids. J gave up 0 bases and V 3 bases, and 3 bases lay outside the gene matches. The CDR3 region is CATSRTGEVNTEAFF. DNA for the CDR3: TGTGCCACCAGCAGGACAGGGGAAGTGAACACTGAAGCTTTCTTT.

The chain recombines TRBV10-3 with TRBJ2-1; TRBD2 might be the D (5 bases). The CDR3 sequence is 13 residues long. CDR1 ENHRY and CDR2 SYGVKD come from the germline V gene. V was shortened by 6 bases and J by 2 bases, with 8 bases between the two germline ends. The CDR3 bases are TGTGCCATCAGAGAGCGGACCTACAATGAGCAGTTCTTC. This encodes CAIRERTYNEQFF.

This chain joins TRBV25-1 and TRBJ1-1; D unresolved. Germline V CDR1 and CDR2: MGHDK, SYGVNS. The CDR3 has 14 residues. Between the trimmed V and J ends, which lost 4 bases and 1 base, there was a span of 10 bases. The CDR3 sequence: CASSGGGPNTEAFF. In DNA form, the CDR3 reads TGTGCCAGCAGTGGCGGAGGGCCGAACACTGAAGCTTTCTTT.

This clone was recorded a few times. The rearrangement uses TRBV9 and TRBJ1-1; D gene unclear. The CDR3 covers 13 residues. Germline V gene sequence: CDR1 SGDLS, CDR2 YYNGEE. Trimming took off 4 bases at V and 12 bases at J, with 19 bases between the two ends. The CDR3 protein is CASSQVSRGSTFF. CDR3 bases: TGTGCCAGCAGCCAAGTTTCACGAGGCAGCACTTTCTTT.

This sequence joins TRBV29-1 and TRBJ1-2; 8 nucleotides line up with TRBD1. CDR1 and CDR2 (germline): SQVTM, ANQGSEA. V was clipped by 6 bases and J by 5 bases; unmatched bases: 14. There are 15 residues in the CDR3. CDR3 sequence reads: CSVDNPGGARYGYTF. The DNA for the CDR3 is TGCAGCGTAGATAATCCAGGGGGCGCAAGGTATGGCTACACCTTC.

The CDR3 protein is CSVEDRGGPETQYF. The CDR3 bases are TGCAGCGTTGAAGATCGTGGGGGGCCGGAGACCCAGTACTTC. The chain joins TRBV29-1 to TRBJ2-5; D is possibly TRBD1 or TRBD2 (6 bases each). V lost 0 bases and J lost 5, with 13 bases in between. The germline CDR1 and CDR2 sequences are SQVTM and ANQGSEA. This CDR3 has 14 residues.

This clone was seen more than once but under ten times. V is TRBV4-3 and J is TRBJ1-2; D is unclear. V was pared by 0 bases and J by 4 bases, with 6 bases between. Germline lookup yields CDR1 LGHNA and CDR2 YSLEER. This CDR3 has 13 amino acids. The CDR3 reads CASSQESSYGYTF. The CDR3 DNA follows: TGCGCCAGCAGCCAAGAGTCAAGCTATGGCTACACCTTC.